In this sample, the clone carrying this T cell receptor beta chain turned up a few times. No fewer than 5.5 micrograms of total RNA were isolated from every sample. This specimen belongs to a study of blood T cells in healthy people across ages. A second PCR of about 7 to 11 cycles used a sample-barcoded 5' primer and a J-beta primer mix. TCRdb redid the calling of the 5' RACE reads with MiXCR, one entry per CDR3 protein. There are 270,000 or so distinct CDR3 sequences in the sample; around 29% occur only once, and 29% lies in the top ten. V was clipped by 1 base and J by 6 bases; unmatched bases: 4. The CDR3 has 15 amino acids. The germline V gene encodes CDR1 LGHDT and CDR2 YNNKEL (reference sequence).

This TCR was recovered from a woman aged 70 to 79 in good health. Input material: blood. The chain carries TRBV3-1 and TRBJ2-1, with TRBD2 matching 9 bases. The CDR3 reads CASSQGVAGANEQFF. The CDR3 DNA is TGTGCCAGCAGCCAAGGGGTAGCGGGGGCCAATGAGCAGTTCTTC.